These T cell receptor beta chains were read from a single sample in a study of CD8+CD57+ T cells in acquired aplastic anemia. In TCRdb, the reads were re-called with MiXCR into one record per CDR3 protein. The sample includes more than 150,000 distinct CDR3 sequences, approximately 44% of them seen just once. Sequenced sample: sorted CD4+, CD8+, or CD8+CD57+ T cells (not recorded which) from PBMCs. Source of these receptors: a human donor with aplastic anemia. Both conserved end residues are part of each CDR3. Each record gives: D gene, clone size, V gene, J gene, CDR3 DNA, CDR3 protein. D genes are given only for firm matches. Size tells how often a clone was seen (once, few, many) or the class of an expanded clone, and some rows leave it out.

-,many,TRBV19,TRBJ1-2,TGTGCCAGTACGTCAGCCAGGGGTCGGGGCTACACCTTC,CASTSARGRGYTF
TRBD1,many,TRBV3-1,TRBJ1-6,TGTGCCAGCAGCCTTGGGACAGGCTTGAGTTCACCCCTCCACTTT,CASSLGTGLSSPLHF
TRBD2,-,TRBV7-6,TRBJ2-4,TGTGCCAGCAGCCGCGGGGGAAGAAACATTCAGTACTTC,CASSRGGRNIQYF
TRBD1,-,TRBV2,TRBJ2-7,TGTGCCAGCAGGACAGGGTCCTACGAGCAGTACTTC,CASRTGSYEQYF
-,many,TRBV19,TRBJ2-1,TGTGCCAGTGGCTTACTGGGCCGCTCCTACAATGAGCAGTTCTTC,CASGLLGRSYNEQFF
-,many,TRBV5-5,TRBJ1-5,TGTGCCAGCAGCCCCGGGTATAGCAATCAGCCCCAGCATTTT,CASSPGYSNQPQHF
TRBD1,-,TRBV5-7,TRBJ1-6,TGTGCCAGCAGCGGGGGACAGTTATATAATTCACCCCTCCACTTT,CASSGGQLYNSPLHF
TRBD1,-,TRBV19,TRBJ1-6,TGTGCCAGTGGGGGACAGGGGAGGACACCCCTCCACTTT,CASGGQGRTPLHF
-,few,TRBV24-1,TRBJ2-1,TGTGCCACCAGTGATAGTTCGGACTACAATGAGCAGTTCTTC,CATSDSSDYNEQFF
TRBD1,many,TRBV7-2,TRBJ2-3,TGTGCCAGCAGCCCAGGACAGGGAGCGAATACGCAGTATTTT,CASSPGQGANTQYF
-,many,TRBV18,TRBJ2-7,TGTGCCAGCTCATCGGACTACGAGCAGTACTTC,CASSSDYEQYF
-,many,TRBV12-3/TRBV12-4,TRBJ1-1,TGTGCCAGCAGTTTAGAAGTTGCAGGGTGGAACACTGAAGCTTTCTTT,CASSLEVAGWNTEAFF
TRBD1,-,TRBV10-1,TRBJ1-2,TGCGCCAGCAGTGACCAGGACAGGACCTACTTTTTC,CASSDQDRTYFF
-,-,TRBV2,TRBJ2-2,TGTGCCAGCAGTTACTCCGTAGAAACTCCGAACACCGGGGAGCTGTTTTTT,CASSYSVETPNTGELFF
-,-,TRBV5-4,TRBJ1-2,TGTGCCAGCAGCCCAGTCGACAGATACTATGGCTACACCTTC,CASSPVDRYYGYTF
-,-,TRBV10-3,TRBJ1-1,TGTGCCATCGGTGGCGGGAACACTGAAGCTTTCTTT,CAIGGGNTEAFF
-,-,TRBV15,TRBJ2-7,TGTGCCACCAGCAGAGATGGGGGGGCGGGCGAGCAGTACTTC,CATSRDGGAGEQYF
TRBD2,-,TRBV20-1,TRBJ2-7,TGCAGTGCCCAGACTAGCGAGTTCTACGAGCAGTACTTC,CSAQTSEFYEQYF
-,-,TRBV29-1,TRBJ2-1,TGCAGCGTGAATGGGGGTGCCACTCCCAGCTCCTACAATGAGCAGTTCTTC,CSVNGGATPSSYNEQFF
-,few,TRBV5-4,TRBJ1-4,TGTGCCAGCAGCTTTTCCGGGGGACTCGGCGGTAATGAAAAACTGTTTTTT,CASSFSGGLGGNEKLFF
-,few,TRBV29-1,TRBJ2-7,TGCAGCGTTGTTGGTTCCGCGAGCTCCTACGAGCAGTACTTC,CSVVGSASSYEQYF
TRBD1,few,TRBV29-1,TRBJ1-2,TGCAGCGTTGTACCGGGACAGGCCCTCTTTGGCTACACCTTC,CSVVPGQALFGYTF